The clone carrying this TCR beta chain was found once. This specimen comes from a study of blood T cell repertoires in COVID-19. Study as a whole: Sites across the United States, Italy and Spain contributed samples from acute and convalescent COVID-19.

Sequencing was performed with immunoSEQ multiplex PCR; in TCRdb, only in-frame clones are kept and a portion is missing. The sample lists around 100,000 clones, approximately 80% occurring once. The receptor was isolated from a human donor in a cohort sampled during active COVID-19. The sample comprised peripheral blood.

The CDR3 DNA is TGTGCCAGCAGCTTAGGCGGACACCCTCAAGAGACCCAGTACTTC. This gives the protein CASSLGGHPQETQYF. V and J are TRBV11-2 and TRBJ2-5; tentative D call: TRBD1 (5 bases). Per the germline V gene, CDR1 is SGHAT and CDR2 is FQNNGV. V lost 1 base and J 2 bases, leaving 11 bases between the germline ends. This CDR3 spans 15 amino acids.